These T cell receptor beta chains were read from a single sample in a study of cytomegalovirus exposure and HLA in healthy donors. The data were produced by immunoSEQ multiplex PCR, yet TCRdb's version contains in-frame clones alone and is incomplete. Counted here are 45,000 to 65,000 clones, just over 90% occurring once; the ten biggest clones make up 1.5% to 2%. Material for sequencing was PBMCs. All receptors come from a woman between 18 and 29 years old in good health and CMV-seropositive. Each CDR3 is given without its conserved first and last residue. Size tells how often a clone was seen (once, few, many) or the class of an expanded clone, and some rows leave it out.

size: .; J: TRBJ2-5; V: TRBV9; CDR3: ASSVEVGERGQETQY
size: .; J: TRBJ1-6; V: TRBV21-1; CDR3: ASSKANRGGSPLH
size: .; J: TRBJ1-1; V: TRBV18; CDR3: ASSPTGGDTEAF
size: .; J: TRBJ2-3; V: TRBV11-2; CDR3: ASRGAGGNTDTQY
size: .; J: TRBJ2-1; V: TRBV13; CDR3: ASSSLGVQRGDEQF
size: .; J: TRBJ2-7; V: TRBV28; CDR3: ASLTGGSYEQY
size: .; J: TRBJ1-2; V: TRBV9; CDR3: ASNRGLYGYT
size: .; J: TRBJ2-1; V: TRBV4-3; CDR3: ASSQERGGLIYYEQF
size: .; J: TRBJ1-6; V: TRBV7-8; CDR3: ASSETTGINNSPLH
size: .; J: TRBJ1-5; V: TRBV5-1; CDR3: ASSLTGLQPQH
size: .; J: TRBJ2-7; V: TRBV6-5; CDR3: ASGLDVYEQY
size: .; J: TRBJ1-1; V: TRBV5-1; CDR3: ASSTTGAMNTEAF
size: .; J: TRBJ1-2; V: TRBV19; CDR3: ASSIVGGQYGYT
size: .; J: TRBJ2-3; V: TRBV7-9; CDR3: ASSAASGGRASDTQY
size: .; J: TRBJ2-3; V: TRBV5-6; CDR3: ASSPTEGTLTDTQY
size: once; J: TRBJ2-7; V: TRBV5-6; CDR3: ASSYRDTGYEQY
size: .; J: TRBJ1-6; V: TRBV5-6; CDR3: ASRGQGSPLH
size: .; J: TRBJ2-3; V: TRBV9; CDR3: ASSPVVAGSTDTQY
size: .; J: TRBJ1-1; V: TRBV7-8; CDR3: ASSLGALTGTEAF
size: .; J: TRBJ1-2; V: TRBV10-3; CDR3: AISSTGINGYT
size: once; J: TRBJ2-3; V: TRBV27; CDR3: ASSSGPLAGTQY
size: .; J: TRBJ2-3; V: TRBV7-2; CDR3: ASSSRLAVPDTQY
size: .; J: TRBJ2-4; V: TRBV15; CDR3: ATSREGETKNIQY
size: .; J: TRBJ1-4; V: TRBV18; CDR3: ATQQGRNEKLF